This T cell receptor beta chain comes out of a study of lymphopenia after photon versus proton radiotherapy (dated by TCRdb to between 2018 and 2021). About the study as a whole: Photon and proton radiation therapy were compared by the study for their immunological effects in patients with gastrointestinal tumors who developed high-grade lymphopenia. A cohort of about 22 patients with gastrointestinal tumors who received either photon or proton therapy and subsequently developed lymphopenia was included. The goal of the study was to characterize the differences between the two radiation modalities in how they affect the immune system. Study-wide findings and limitations: The survival association was assessed only in patients who died, and better survival with proton therapy was presented by the authors as a possibility rather than a demonstrated result. After the lymphocyte count nadir, oligoclonal expansion, especially of CD8+ Temra cells, was observed in photon-treated repertoires, and the drop in diversity was driven by this expansion. During treatment, patients who received photon therapy lost naive T cells and TCR diversity and gained effector/memory populations, whereas patients who received proton therapy remained relatively stable. Among patients across the cohort who died, overall survival time showed an inverse correlation with a larger post-nadir drop in TCR diversity.

For CDR1 and CDR2, the germline V gene (reference sequence) lists SGHKS and YYEKEE. The germline ends are 9 bases apart after V is trimmed by 4 bases and J by 10 bases. The cysteine opens and the phenylalanine closes a CDR3 of 11 amino acids. Only the CDR3 region is kept as DNA, spanning 33 bases read in frame from base 1. About this clone itself: It lacks a known antigen. The input lacks base qualities; no much larger clone sits a single base away.

The method behind the library was the immunoSEQ multiplex PCR assay. T cell repertoires were profiled by deep sequencing of rearranged TCR beta loci, alongside multiparametric flow cytometry. TCRdb stores this immuneACCESS table with in-frame sequences only. Part of the clones is absent; in the studies checked, under half of the shortfall reflects unresolved V genes, and no reason is known for the rest. Recorded for this sample are over 50,000 clones; 86% of them occurred a single time. The ten largest clones add up to roughly 2.3% of the sample. The chain joins TRBV5-5 to TRBJ2-1; the D gene cannot be named for sure. The sequenced sample was peripheral blood, obtained from a patient treated with photon-based radiotherapy. This TCR was sampled from a man aged 40-50 years with gastric cancer. The encoded CDR3 is CASSLSLEQFF. Here is the DNA: TGTGCCAGCAGCCTATCTTTGGAGCAGTTCTTC. When the CDR3 is completed using the reference TRBV5-5 and TRBJ2-1 genes on either side, the full variable domain is DAGVTQSPTHLIKTRGQQVTLRCSPISGHKSVSWYQQVLGQGPQFIFQYYEKEERGRGNFPDRFSARQFPNYSSELNVNALLLGDSALYLCASSLSLEQFFGPGTRLTVL.